These 16 T cell receptor beta chains were sequenced from one sample in a study of T cell repertoires in cytomegalovirus infection. Their cognate antigens are unknown. Via MiXCR, TCRdb re-called the reads, giving one row per CDR3 protein. Of about 480,000 distinct CDR3 sequences listed, roughly a third were seen once; the top ten hold roughly 17%. The sample was cultured PBMCs, taken from culture after CMV antigen stimulation. These receptors were taken from a human donor in good health (CMV status not recorded). Some clones in this sample may be carry-over from other donors' samples.

This clonotype was seen a few times. This CDR3 reads CATLASPSGETQYF. The CDR3 bases are TGTGCCACCCTAGCATCCCCCTCGGGAGAGACCCAGTACTTC. The chain joins TRBV10-3 to TRBJ2-5; maybe TRBD2 (5 bases). The CDR3 is 14 residues long. Germline CDR1 ENHRY, CDR2 SYGVKD. The ends were cut back, 10 bases at V and 4 bases at J, with 19 bases in the middle.

The chain has TRBV25-1 and TRBJ2-1, with 9 bases that match TRBD1. CDR1 MGHDK and CDR2 SYGVNS come from the germline V gene. V dropped 3 bases and J dropped 8; count of bases not matched to a gene: 11. This CDR3 region has 16 residues. CDR3 in amino acids: CASSDGPGQGFDEQFF. The CDR3 region has the DNA TGTGCCAGCAGTGATGGACCGGGACAGGGCTTCGATGAGCAGTTCTTC.

In its sample, this clonotype was seen a few times. CDR3 sequence (DNA): TGTGCCAGCAGGGGCATGGCGGCAGATACGCAGTATTTT. Encoded protein: CASRGMAADTQYF. V gene TRBV7-2 combines with J gene TRBJ2-3; D is ambiguous. Trimming cost V 6 bases and J 4 bases, with 11 bases left between them. CDR1 is SGHTA and CDR2 is FQGNSA in the germline V gene. The CDR3 runs 13 residues. Looking up the rest from reference TRBV7-2 and TRBJ2-3 gives the full variable domain: GAGVSQSPSNKVTEKGKDVELRCDPISGHTALYWYRQSLGQGLEFLIYFQGNSAPDKSGLPSDRFSAERTGGSVSTLTIQRTQQEDSAVYLCASRGMAADTQYFGPGTRLTVL.

There are a few counts of this clonotype. The V and J genes are TRBV28 and TRBJ2-7; TRBD1 matches at 7 bases. Looked up from germline, CDR1 is MDHEN and CDR2 is SYDVKM. J gave up 0 bases and V 0 bases, and 11 bases lay outside the gene matches. The CDR3 runs to 18 residues. The CDR3 DNA reads as TGTGCCAGCAGTTTATGGCAAGGGACAGAATCCAGCTCCTACGAGCAGTACTTC. Amino acid sequence: CASSLWQGTESSSYEQYF. Variable domain in full (rest from reference TRBV28 and TRBJ2-7): DVKVTQSSRYLVKRTGEKVFLECVQDMDHENMFWYRQDPGLGLRLIYFSYDVKMKEKGDIPEGYSVSREKKERFSLILESASTNQTSMYLCASSLWQGTESSSYEQYFGPGTRLTVT.

V is TRBV11-3 and J is TRBJ1-1; no clear D. Germline V gene data show CDR1 as SGHNT and CDR2 as YENEEA. V lost 5 bases and J lost 5, with 18 bases in between. The CDR3 extends over 15 amino acids. CDR3 DNA sequence: TGTGCCAGCAGCACCGACCCTTGGGTAGTTACTGAAGCTTTCTTT. This codes for CASSTDPWVVTEAFF.

This chain links TRBV5-1 with TRBJ2-3; D may correspond to TRBD1 or TRBD2 (5 bases each). The CDR3 extends over 13 amino acids. Germline values: CDR1 SGHRS, CDR2 YFSETQ. V lost 0 bases and J lost 10, with 12 bases in between. The DNA for the CDR3 is TGCGCCAGCAGCTTGGCCGGGGCAGTCGCGCAGTATTTT. This sequence encodes CASSLAGAVAQYF.

This clonotype appeared a few times. The chain joins TRBV7-2 to TRBJ1-1; D is ambiguous. V was clipped by 0 bases and J by 4 bases, with 12 bases between them. There are 15 residues in the CDR3. CDR1 and CDR2 from the germline V gene are SGHTA and FQGNSA. CDR3 sequence: CASSLAWQAGTEAFF. The DNA for the CDR3 is TGTGCCAGCAGCTTAGCGTGGCAGGCTGGCACTGAAGCTTTCTTT.

V and J are TRBV6-6 and TRBJ2-2; 13 bases align to TRBD2. Trimming took 9 bases from V and 6 from J; bases not matched to a gene: 4. CDR3 length equals 14 residues. The germline CDR1 and CDR2 sequences are MNHNY and SVGAGI (reference sequence). The CDR3 DNA follows: TGTGCCAGTCGGACTAGCGGGAGTTCCGGGGAGCTGTTTTTT. Its translation is CASRTSGSSGELFF.

J is TRBJ2-6 and V is TRBV11-2, with 9 bases that match TRBD1. Germline CDR1 is SGHAT and CDR2 is FQNNGV. The CDR3 runs 16 residues. V lost 6 bases to trimming and J lost 4 bases; unmatched junction nucleotides: 7. This chain's CDR3 is CASSPGQGRGANVLTF. In nucleotides, the CDR3 is TGTGCCAGCAGTCCCGGACAGGGGCGCGGGGCCAACGTCCTGACTTTC.

This clonotype was detected a few times. The chain carries TRBV6-5 and TRBJ2-3; the match to TRBD2 covers 9 bases. Trimming took 0 bases from V and 2 from J; bases not matched to a gene: 9. The CDR3 has 18 amino acids. Germline CDR1 is MNHEY and CDR2 is SVGAGI. The CDR3 protein is CASSYSYQAGGTTDTQYF. DNA for the CDR3: TGTGCCAGCAGTTACTCGTATCAAGCGGGAGGTACCACAGATACGCAGTATTTT.

CDR3 sequence (DNA): TGTGCCAGTAGTAACGCCCAGGGGGACGAGCAGTACGTC. It encodes CASSNAQGDEQYV. The chain recombines TRBV19 with TRBJ2-7, with 7 bases that match TRBD1. Germline-derived CDR1 and CDR2 are LNHDA and SQIVND (reference sequence). This CDR3 has 13 residues. With V trimmed by 4 bases and J by 5 bases, 5 bases remained unmatched.

This clonotype was seen more than once but under ten times. The chain's CDR3 is CASSPREGANSETQYF. CDR3 bases: TGTGCCAGCAGCCCTAGAGAGGGGGCGAATAGTGAGACCCAGTACTTC. The chain has TRBV7-6 and TRBJ2-5, with 7 bases fitting TRBD1. The CDR3 sequence is 16 residues long. Looked up from germline, CDR1 is SGHVS and CDR2 is FNYEAQ. J gave up 5 bases and V 5 bases, and 14 bases lay outside the gene matches.

This clonotype was counted between two and nine times. V usage is TRBV6-6 and J usage is TRBJ2-3, with 13 bases fitting TRBD2. V dropped 6 bases and J dropped 2; count of bases not matched to a gene: 5. The germline CDR1 and CDR2 sequences are MNHNY and SVGAGI (reference sequence). The CDR3 contains 16 residues. The CDR3 spells CASSPGLAGDTDTQYF. The CDR3 DNA is TGTGCCAGCAGCCCCGGACTAGCGGGAGACACAGATACGCAGTATTTT.

V gene TRBV4-3 combines with J gene TRBJ1-6, with D unresolved. Germline CDR1 LGHNA, CDR2 YSLEER. The V end lost 5 bases, the J end lost 10 bases, and 12 bases lay between the germline ends. The CDR3 sequence is 13 residues long. The CDR3 is CASSFQPFSPLHF. In DNA form, the CDR3 reads TGCGCCAGCAGCTTTCAACCATTCTCACCCCTCCACTTT.

The chain has TRBV11-3 and TRBJ1-1; D uncertain. CDR3 length: 13 amino acids. Germline assignment: CDR1 SGHNT and CDR2 YENEEA. Trimming shortened V by 5 bases and J by 3 bases, and 10 bases separated the two germline ends. The CDR3, as DNA: TGTGCCAGCAGCCAAAGATATGACACTGAAGCTTTCTTT. Translated: CASSQRYDTEAFF.

The CDR3 bases are TGTGCCAGCAGCCTCCGGACTAGCGGGAGTACCGACGAGCAGTACTTC. As protein: CASSLRTSGSTDEQYF. The chain carries TRBV7-9 and TRBJ2-7; TRBD2 aligns across 13 bases. Germline V CDR1 and CDR2: SEHNR, FQNEAQ (reference sequence). The CDR3 consists of 16 residues. The V gene end was trimmed by 5 bases and the J gene end by 5 bases; junction bases not matched to a gene: 9.